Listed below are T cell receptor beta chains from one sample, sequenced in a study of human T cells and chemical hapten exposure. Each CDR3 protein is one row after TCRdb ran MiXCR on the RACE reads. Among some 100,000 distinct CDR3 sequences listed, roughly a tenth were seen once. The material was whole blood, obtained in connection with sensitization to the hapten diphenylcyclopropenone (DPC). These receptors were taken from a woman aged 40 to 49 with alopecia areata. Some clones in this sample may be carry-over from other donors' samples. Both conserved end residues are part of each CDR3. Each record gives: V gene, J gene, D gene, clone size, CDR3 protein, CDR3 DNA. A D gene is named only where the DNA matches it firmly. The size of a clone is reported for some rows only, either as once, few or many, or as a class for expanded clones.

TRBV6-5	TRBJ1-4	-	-	CASSPFGSYSPLATNEKLFF	TGTGCCAGCAGCCCCTTCGGCAGCTATAGTCCCCTTGCAACTAATGAAAAACTGTTTTTT
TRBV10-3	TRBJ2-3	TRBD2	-	CATTAGVTGGTQYF	TGTGCCACGACTGCGGGGGTCACCGGCGGTACGCAGTATTTT
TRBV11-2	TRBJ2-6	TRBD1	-	CASSLLRDSRQSGANVLTF	TGTGCCAGCAGCTTGCTCCGGGACAGCCGGCAATCTGGGGCCAACGTCCTGACTTTC
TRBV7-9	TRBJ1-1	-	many	CASSARAPSMNTEAFF	TGTGCCAGCAGCGCTAGGGCCCCCTCAATGAACACTGAAGCTTTCTTT
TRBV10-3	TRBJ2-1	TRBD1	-	CAISASDRVGNEQFF	TGTGCCATCAGTGCCTCTGACAGGGTCGGCAATGAGCAGTTCTTC
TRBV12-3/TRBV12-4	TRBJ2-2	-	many	CASKGSTGELFF	TGTGCCAGCAAGGGTAGCACCGGGGAGCTGTTTTTT
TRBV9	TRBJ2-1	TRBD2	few	CASGGVPYNEQFF	TGTGCCAGCGGGGGGGTACCCTACAATGAGCAGTTCTTC
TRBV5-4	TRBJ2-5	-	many	CASSLGGGFQETQYF	TGTGCCAGCAGCTTGGGGGGAGGTTTTCAAGAGACCCAGTACTTC
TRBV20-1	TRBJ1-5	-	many	CSAEQGGNQPQHF	TGCAGTGCTGAACAGGGTGGCAATCAGCCCCAGCATTTT
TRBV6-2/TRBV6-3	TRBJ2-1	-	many	CASSYPETAYNEQFF	TGTGCCAGCAGTTACCCAGAGACAGCCTACAATGAGCAGTTCTTC
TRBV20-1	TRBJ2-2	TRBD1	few	CSARDPGQGNTGELFF	TGCAGTGCTAGAGATCCGGGACAGGGGAACACCGGGGAGCTGTTTTTT
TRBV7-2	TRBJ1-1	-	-	CASSFPEGKMNTEAFF	TGTGCCAGCAGCTTTCCGGAGGGGAAAATGAACACTGAGGCTTTCTTT
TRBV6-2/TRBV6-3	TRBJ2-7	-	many	CASSPYYEQYF	TGTGCCAGCAGTCCCTACTACGAGCAGTACTTC
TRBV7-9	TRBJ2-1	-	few	CAGGVGPEQFF	TGTGCCGGAGGAGTGGGGCCTGAGCAGTTCTTC
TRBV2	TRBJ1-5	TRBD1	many	CASRGTGSNQPQHF	TGTGCCAGCAGAGGGACAGGGTCCAATCAGCCCCAGCATTTT
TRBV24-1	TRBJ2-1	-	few	CATSLYNEQFF	TGTGCCACCAGCCTATACAATGAGCAGTTCTTC
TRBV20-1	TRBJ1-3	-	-	CKAGPSGNTIYF	TGCAAGGCGGGACCCTCCGGAAACACCATATATTTT
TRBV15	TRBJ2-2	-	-	CATSRGSLLPGELFF	TGTGCCACCAGCAGAGGTTCCCTGCTGCCCGGGGAGCTGTTTTTT
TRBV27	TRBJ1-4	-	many	CASSFGRDGEKLFF	TGTGCCAGCAGTTTCGGCAGGGACGGAGAAAAACTGTTTTTT
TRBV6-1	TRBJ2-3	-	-	CASSEYWQDTQYF	TGTGCCAGCAGTGAATATTGGCAGGATACGCAGTATTTT
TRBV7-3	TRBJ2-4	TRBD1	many	CASSLTALRDRANIQYF	TGTGCCAGCAGCTTAACGGCGCTCCGGGACAGGGCAAACATTCAGTACTTC
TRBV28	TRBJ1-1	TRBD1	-	CASSLRTGNTEAFF	TGTGCCAGCAGTTTACGGACAGGGAACACTGAAGCTTTCTTT
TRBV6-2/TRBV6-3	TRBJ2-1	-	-	CASSDPGPISYNEQFF	TGTGCCAGCAGTGACCCGGGCCCAATCTCCTACAATGAGCAGTTCTTC
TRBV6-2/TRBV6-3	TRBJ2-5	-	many	CAIRTHASVETQYF	TGTGCCATCCGGACCCACGCCAGCGTAGAGACCCAGTACTTC
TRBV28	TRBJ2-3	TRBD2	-	CASSSGLAKYF	TGTGCCAGCAGTTCGGGACTAGCGAAGTATTTT
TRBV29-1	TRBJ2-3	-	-	CSAAGSGDTQYF	TGCAGCGCCGCCGGGAGTGGAGATACGCAGTATTTT
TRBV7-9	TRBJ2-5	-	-	CASSQVRTEQETQYF	TGTGCCAGCAGCCAGGTCCGAACAGAACAAGAGACCCAGTACTTC
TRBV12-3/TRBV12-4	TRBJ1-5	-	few	CASSYLGWDGNNQPQHF	TGTGCCAGCAGTTATTTGGGGTGGGACGGAAACAATCAGCCCCAGCATTTT
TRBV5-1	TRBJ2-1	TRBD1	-	CASSSGQSYNEQFF	TGCGCCAGCAGCTCGGGACAGAGCTACAATGAGCAGTTCTTC
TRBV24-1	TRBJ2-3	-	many	CATSAYGGTSDTQYF	TGTGCCACCAGTGCTTATGGAGGGACCTCAGATACGCAGTATTTT
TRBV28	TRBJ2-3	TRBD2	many	CASSAGTSGAADTLF	TGTGCCAGCAGTGCCGGGACTAGCGGGGCAGCCGATACGCTTTTT
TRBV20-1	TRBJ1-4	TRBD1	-	CSAVPGQGRLLEKLFF	TGCAGTGCTGTCCCGGGACAGGGGAGGTTATTGGAAAAACTGTTTTTT
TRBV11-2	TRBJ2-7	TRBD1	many	CASSTPGTGHLEQYF	TGTGCCAGCAGCACCCCCGGGACAGGGCACCTCGAGCAGTACTTC
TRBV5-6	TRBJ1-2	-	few	CASSLAAGSGYTF	TGTGCCAGCAGCTTGGCGGCGGGCTCTGGCTACACCTTC
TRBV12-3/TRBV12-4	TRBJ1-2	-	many	CASSIQGNYGYTF	TGTGCCAGCAGTATACAGGGCAACTATGGCTACACCTTC
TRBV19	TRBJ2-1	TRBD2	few	CASSSLAASYNEQFF	TGTGCCAGTAGTTCACTAGCGGCCTCCTACAATGAGCAGTTCTTC
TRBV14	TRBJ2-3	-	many	CAKGGKTQYF	TGTGCCAAAGGAGGCAAAACGCAGTATTTT
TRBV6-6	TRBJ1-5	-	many	CASNKGQSNQPQHF	TGTGCCAGCAACAAGGGACAAAGCAATCAGCCCCAGCATTTT
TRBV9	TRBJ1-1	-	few	CASSRDTNTEAFF	TGTGCCAGCAGCCGGGACACGAACACTGAAGCTTTCTTT
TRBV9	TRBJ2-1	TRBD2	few	CARARGGSYNEQFF	TGTGCCAGGGCCCGGGGGGGCTCCTACAATGAGCAGTTCTTC
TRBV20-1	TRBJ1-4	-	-	CSARDPTVPNEKLFF	TGCAGTGCTAGAGACCCGACGGTGCCTAATGAAAAACTGTTTTTT